Following are 24 T cell receptor beta chains from one sample sequenced in a study of Graves' ophthalmopathy and Graves' hyperthyroidism. TCR beta CDR3 amplification used RNA transcripts. After a first-round RT-PCR with HTBI primers, a second-round multiplex PCR was run. TCRdb passed the multiplex PCR reads through MiXCR, listing each CDR3 protein once. The sample holds hundreds of thousands of distinct CDR3 sequences, 35% to 50% seen once. The sequencing sample was made of peripheral blood. These TCRs come from an adult man with Graves' ophthalmopathy.

Worth noting for this clonotype: This clone may be a read error of a much larger clone one base away. The V call is TRBV12-3 or TRBV12-4, the J call TRBJ1-1, with TRBD1 as a possible D gene (5 bases). There are 14 residues in the CDR3. CDR3 sequence: CAGSFRDVGTEAFF. The CDR3, as DNA: TGTGCCGGCAGTTTCAGGGATGTGGGCACTGAAGCTTTCTTT.

Remarks on this clonotype: One junction end does not reproduce the germline sequence, and a read error may be involved. This chain links TRBV7-7 with TRBJ2-5, with 8 positions matching TRBD2. The CDR3 length is 15 residues. CDR1 SSHAT and CDR2 FNYEAQ come from the germline V gene (reference sequence). The CDR3 DNA follows: TGTGCTAGCAGCTTAATGCGGGGGGTCGGGGAGACCCAGTACTTC. Protein product: CASSLMRGVGETQYF.

This clonotype was counted many times. The genes are TRBV9 and TRBJ2-5; 7 bases map to TRBD1. This CDR3 is built from 16 residues. Germline CDR1 reads SGDLS; CDR2 reads YYNGEE. Germline trimming cut 3 bases from V and 2 bases from J; bases unmatched to any gene: 10. The CDR3 is CASSGGKQGPQETQYF. CDR3 in DNA: TGTGCCAGCAGCGGAGGCAAACAGGGGCCTCAAGAGACCCAGTACTTC.

The chain combines TRBV9 with TRBJ2-7; 7 bases match TRBD1. CDR1 SGDLS and CDR2 YYNGEE come from the germline V gene. CDR3 size: 15 residues. V lost 2 bases and J lost 5; bases outside the gene matches: 10. Here the CDR3 reads CASSVLGGQGNEQYF. CDR3 nucleotide sequence: TGTGCCAGCAGCGTTCTAGGGGGCCAGGGTAACGAGCAGTACTTC. Based on the CDR3 plus reference TRBV9 and TRBJ2-7, the full variable domain is DSGVTQTPKHLITATGQRVTLRCSPRSGDLSVYWYQQSLDQGLQFLIQYYNGEERAKGNILERFSAQQFPDLHSELNLSSLELGDSALYFCASSVLGGQGNEQYFGPGTRLTVT.

The sample holds many counts of this clonotype. This chain uses TRBV12-3 or TRBV12-4 with TRBJ2-7, with 8 bases identical to TRBD2. With V trimmed by 3 bases and J by 5 bases, 9 bases remained unmatched. The CDR3 spans 15 residues. CDR3 sequence (DNA): TGTGCCAGCAGTTTGCCGGGGGGGCCCATGAACGAGCAGTACTTC. It encodes CASSLPGGPMNEQYF.

V usage is TRBV4-1 and J usage is TRBJ2-6; D uncertain. Trimming cost V 0 bases and J 1 base, with 10 bases left between them. Germline V gene sequence: CDR1 MGHRA, CDR2 YSYEKL. The CDR3 spans 17 residues. CDR3 sequence reads: CASSQDMVTSGANVLTF. The CDR3 nucleotides are TGCGCCAGCAGCCAAGATATGGTGACTTCTGGGGCCAACGTCCTGACTTTC.

In this sample, this clonotype turned up a few times. The chain uses TRBV27 and TRBJ1-1; D uncertain. V shed 3 bases and J shed 0 bases, with 11 bases lying between them. Per the germline V gene, CDR1 is MNHEY and CDR2 is SMNVEV (reference sequence). This CDR3 comprises 15 residues. CDR3 sequence: CASSLDRSMNTEAFF. The CDR3 DNA follows: TGTGCCAGCAGTTTGGACCGGAGTATGAACACTGAAGCTTTCTTT.

This clonotype was seen a handful of times. Given a much more abundant clone one base away, this may be a read error. The rearrangement joins TRBV7-2 to TRBJ1-5, with TRBD1 identical over 7 bases. Germline assignment: CDR1 SGHTA and CDR2 FQGNSA. The CDR3 is 16 amino acids. The CDR3: CAGSLIRGAGNQPQHF. The DNA for the CDR3 is TGTGCCGGCAGCTTGATCAGGGGGGCTGGCAATCAGCCCCAGCATTTT.

This clonotype showed up many times. The V and J genes are TRBV9 and TRBJ2-7; TRBD2 is a possible D gene (6 bases). V lost 0 bases to trimming and J lost 3 bases, with 13 bases between them. Germline CDR1 reads SGDLS; CDR2 reads YYNGEE. The CDR3 sequence is 15 residues long. Here the CDR3 reads CASSVGGVGVYEQYF. CDR3 DNA sequence: TGTGCCAGCAGCGTAGGCGGGGTAGGCGTCTACGAGCAGTACTTC.

This clonotype was counted ten times or more. The V gene is TRBV12-3 or TRBV12-4, the J gene TRBJ2-5; the D gene is possibly TRBD2 (6 bases). This CDR3 has 14 amino acids. The V and J ends lost 6 bases and 5 bases respectively, with 16 bases between them. The CDR3 region is CASRRAGSGETQYF. Here the CDR3 DNA reads TGTGCCAGCAGGAGGGCAGGGAGCGGGGAGACCCAGTACTTC.

To note about this clonotype: Being one base from a much bigger clone, this may be a read error. The rearrangement uses TRBV7-2 and TRBJ1-3, with 8 bases aligning to TRBD1. This CDR3 is built from 15 residues. Germline assignment: CDR1 SGHTA and CDR2 FQGNSA. Written as DNA, the CDR3 is TGTGCCAGCAGCTCCCGACAGGGGATGAGAAACACCATAAATTTT. Amino acid sequence: CASSSRQGMRNTINF.

This chain links TRBV7-9 with TRBJ2-7, with 11 bases identical to TRBD1. V was pared by 7 bases and J by 7 bases, with 12 bases of the junction left unmatched. The CDR3 has 15 residues. The germline CDR1 and CDR2 sequences are SEHNR and FQNEAQ (reference sequence). DNA for the CDR3: TGTGCCAGCATCCGTCTGGGACAGGGGGACGATGAGCAGTACTTC. Protein sequence: CASIRLGQGDDEQYF.

This clonotype came up many times. This sequence joins TRBV29-1 and TRBJ2-5; D may be TRBD1 (6 bases). From germline, CDR1 is SQVTM and CDR2 ANQGSEA. V was trimmed by 5 bases and J by 2 bases, leaving 12 bases between them. The CDR3 is 13 amino acids. In nucleotides, the CDR3 is TGCAGCGTTAGACAGGAGATTCAAGAGACCCAGTACTTC. This translates into CSVRQEIQETQYF.

V gene TRBV7-2 combines with J gene TRBJ2-7; D may correspond to TRBD1 or TRBD2 (6 bases each). Trimming pared 5 bases from V and 9 bases from J, leaving 14 bases between. The CDR3 is 12 residues long. The V gene's germline CDR1 is SGHTA and CDR2 FQGNSA. The CDR3 loop is CASSPGGLGQYF. The CDR3 DNA sequence: TGTGCCAGCAGCCCCGGGGGCCTAGGGCAGTACTTC.

This clonotype was counted ten times or more. The genes are TRBV10-3 and TRBJ2-5; D may match TRBD1 or TRBD2 (5 bases each). CDR1 is ENHRY and CDR2 is SYGVKD in the germline V gene. Trimming left V 0 bases short and J 5 bases short, with 19 bases between. The length of the CDR3 is 17 residues. CDR3 nucleotides: TGTGCCATCAGTGAGTCCGGGGCAGGGCAAGTTCCGGAGACCCAGTACTTC. Amino acids: CAISESGAGQVPETQYF.

Remarks on this clonotype: As the CDR3 is not closed by the conserved phenylalanine or tryptophan, this likely results from a read error. V gene TRBV7-9 combines with J gene TRBJ1-3; no clear D. The CDR3 length is 12 residues. Germline V lookup: CDR1 SEHNR, CDR2 FQNEAQ (reference sequence). The CDR3 is CASSQEGNTIYS. The CDR3 bases are TGCGCCAGCAGCCAAGAGGGAAACACCATATATTCT.

The V call is TRBV29-1, the J call TRBJ1-1; 7 bases agree with TRBD1. V dropped 7 bases and J dropped 4; count of bases not matched to a gene: 6. The CDR3 covers 12 residues. Germline V gene data show CDR1 as SQVTM and CDR2 as ANQGSEA. CDR3 sequence: CSAVQGTTEAFF. The CDR3 DNA is TGCAGCGCTGTACAGGGGACCACTGAAGCTTTCTTT. Using reference TRBV29-1 and TRBJ1-1 for the parts outside the CDR3, the full variable domain is SAVISQKPSRDICQRGTSLTIQCQVDSQVTMMFWYRQQPGQSLTLIATANQGSEATYESGFVIDKFPISRPNLTFSTLTVSNMSPEDSSIYLCSAVQGTTEAFFGQGTRLTVV.

The chain is built from TRBV5-1 and TRBJ2-7; 7 bases align to TRBD1. The V segment lost 4 bases and the J segment 4 bases; nucleotides outside the gene matches: 8. CDR3 size: 14 residues. Germline V gene sequence: CDR1 SGHRS, CDR2 YFSETQ. The CDR3 sequence: CASSPGDRSYEQYF. CDR3 bases: TGCGCCAGCAGCCCCGGGGACAGAAGTTACGAGCAGTACTTC.

CDR3 amino acids: CSVEGIEAFF. The CDR3, as DNA: TGCAGCGTTGAGGGAATAGAAGCTTTCTTT. This rearrangement joins TRBV29-1 to TRBJ1-1, with unresolved D. This CDR3 is built from 10 residues. Trimming took 3 bases from V and 8 from J, leaving 7 bases between them. Per germline, CDR1 SQVTM and CDR2 ANQGSEA.

Here the CDR3 reads CASRTSGAYGYTF. Here the CDR3 DNA reads TGTGCCAGCAGGACTAGCGGAGCCTATGGCTACACCTTC. V gene TRBV7-3 combines with J gene TRBJ1-2; no clear D. The CDR3 totals 13 residues. Germline CDR1 is SGHTA and CDR2 is FQGTGA. Between the trimmed V and J ends, which lost 6 bases and 4 bases, there was a span of 12 bases.

In its sample, this clonotype was seen a few times. The V call is TRBV20-1, the J call TRBJ2-5; TRBD2 agrees at 10 bases. The CDR3 length is 18 residues. Per the germline V gene, CDR1 is DFQATT and CDR2 is SNEGSKA (reference sequence). V shed 1 base and J 3 bases; nucleotides not matched to a gene: 14. The CDR3 DNA sequence: TGCAGTGCTAGAGCCTATCTAGTAGCGGGAGGAGTTGAAGAGACCCAGTACTTC. It specifies CSARAYLVAGGVEETQYF.

V gene TRBV2 combines with J gene TRBJ2-6, with D possibly matching TRBD2 (6 bases). The CDR3 length is 18 residues. The germline V gene encodes CDR1 SNHLY and CDR2 FYNNEI. Deletions cut 9 bases from V and 0 bases from J, with 21 bases between. CDR3 in DNA: TGTGCCAGTTCGGGATCTCGGGGGTTCCGCTCTGGGGCCAACGTCCTGACTTTC. It is translated as CASSGSRGFRSGANVLTF. The entire variable domain, with the rest obtained from reference TRBV2 and TRBJ2-6, is as follows: EPEVTQTPSHQVTQMGQEVILRCVPISNHLYFYWYRQILGQKVEFLVSFYNNEISEKSEIFDDQFSVERPDGSNFTLKIRSTKLEDSAMYFCASSGSRGFRSGANVLTFGAGSRLTVL.

The genes are TRBV4-1 and TRBJ1-5, with 7 bases identical to TRBD1. The CDR3 is 15 residues long. With 3 bases clipped from V and 5 bases from J, the junction kept 7 bases outside the gene matches. CDR1 and CDR2 from the germline V gene are MGHRA and YSYEKL. CDR3 residues: CASSHRQGGDQPQHF. CDR3 DNA sequence: TGCGCCAGCAGCCATCGCCAGGGGGGGGATCAGCCCCAGCATTTT.

This clonotype was detected a few times. At one end the junction does not follow the germline gene, possibly because of a read error. V usage is TRBV6-1 and J usage is TRBJ1-1; TRBD1 is a possible D gene (6 bases). Germline loops: CDR1 MNHNS, CDR2 SASEGT. CDR3 size: 13 residues. DNA of the CDR3: TGTGCCAGCAGTGGAGGACAGAACTCTGAAGCTTTCTTT. This encodes CASSGGQNSEAFF.